The present T cell receptor beta chain was sequenced within a study of blood T cell repertoires in COVID-19. Study at large: From T cells, B-cell-depleted T cells, or PBMCs came the material, which was cDNA or gDNA.

Repertoires were generated with immunoSEQ multiplex PCR, while TCRdb's copy carries only in-frame clones and drops some. The sample carries over 110,000 clones, approximately 88% recorded once. J gave up 0 bases and V 4 bases, and 6 bases lay outside the gene matches. CDR1 MNHNS and CDR2 SASEGT come from the germline V gene. The CDR3 sequence is 16 residues long. This clone was counted a few times. The sequence derives from a human donor in a cohort sampled during active COVID-19. J is TRBJ1-3 and V is TRBV6-1, with 7 positions matching TRBD1. What was sequenced was peripheral blood. The CDR3 DNA follows: TGTGCCAGCAGTGCGACAGGGATGAGCTCTGGAAACACCATATATTTT. It translates to CASSATGMSSGNTIYF.